Listed here are 17 T cell receptor beta chains from one sample, sequenced in a study of blood T cell repertoires in COVID-19. The protocol was immunoSEQ multiplex PCR, while the TCRdb copy is restricted to in-frame clones and leaves out a portion. The sample yields fewer than 35,000 clones, about 82% seen once. The sequenced material came from peripheral blood. These receptors all stem from a man aged 55 to 69 with active COVID-19.

This chain connects TRBV10-3 to TRBJ2-7; 12 nucleotides align to TRBD2. Germline V CDR1 and CDR2: ENHRY, SYGVKD. V trimming: 3 bases; J trimming: 1 base; junction bases outside the gene matches: 7. The CDR3 is 17 amino acids. The CDR3 here is CAISDPGLAGTSYEQYF. CDR3 sequence (DNA): TGTGCCATCAGTGACCCCGGACTAGCGGGGACTTCCTACGAGCAGTACTTC.

The chain is built from TRBV5-6 and TRBJ2-7, with TRBD1 matching over 7 bases. CDR1 is SGHDT and CDR2 is YYEEEE in the germline V gene. The CDR3 is 14 amino acids. J lost 6 bases, V lost 5 bases, and 11 bases had no gene match. CDR3 amino acids: CASSFYGTAREQYF. The CDR3 nucleotides read TGTGCCAGCAGTTTTTACGGGACAGCCCGCGAGCAGTACTTC.

Only one count was recorded for this clone. In DNA form, the CDR3 reads TGCGCCAGCAGCCCAAGCTCCAGGGAGACCCAGTACTTC. Protein product: CASSPSSRETQYF. V is TRBV5-1 and J is TRBJ2-5, with D unclear. The CDR3 spans 13 residues. Germline V gene sequence: CDR1 SGHRS, CDR2 YFSETQ. The V end lost 4 bases, the J end lost 5 bases, and 12 bases lay between the germline ends.

The V call is TRBV28, the J call TRBJ1-2, with a possible D match to TRBD1 (5 bases). CDR1 is MDHEN, CDR2 SYDVKM, per germline. V was cut by 3 bases and J by 4 bases, with 12 bases left in between. The CDR3 has 14 residues. The CDR3 loop reads CASSFGGGFYGYTF. CDR3 DNA sequence: TGTGCCAGCAGTTTCGGTGGGGGGTTCTATGGCTACACCTTC.

The V gene is TRBV6-6, the J gene TRBJ2-3; 13 bases match TRBD2. CDR3 length equals 16 residues. The germline V gene has CDR1 MNHNY and CDR2 SVGAGI (reference sequence). Trimming at V came to 6 bases and at J to 6 bases, leaving 9 bases not matched to a gene. CDR3 in DNA: TGTGCCAGCAGCGGAAGACTAGCGGGAGGATTGGATACGCAGTATTTT. It specifies CASSGRLAGGLDTQYF.

In this sample, this clone is medium-sized. The CDR3 is CASSTDRGDQPQHF. Here the CDR3 DNA reads TGTGCCAGCAGTACCGACAGGGGCGATCAGCCCCAGCATTTT. The V call is TRBV6-5, the J call TRBJ1-5, with 8 bases matching TRBD1. Germline CDR1 and CDR2: MNHEY and SVGAGI. V lost 5 bases to trimming and J lost 5 bases; unmatched junction nucleotides: 5. The CDR3 length is 14 residues.

The CDR3 reads CASSSTSGTHNEQFF. CDR3 nucleotide sequence: TGCGCCAGCAGCTCGACTAGCGGGACCCACAATGAGCAGTTCTTC. The genes are TRBV5-1 and TRBJ2-1; 11 nucleotides match TRBD2. This CDR3 spans 15 amino acids. The V and J ends lost 3 bases and 5 bases, in that order; junction bases with no gene match: 4. CDR1 SGHRS and CDR2 YFSETQ come from the germline V gene.

The chain has TRBV2 and TRBJ2-2; D unclear. Germline V gene sequence: CDR1 SNHLY, CDR2 FYNNEI. This CDR3 has 14 amino acids. Trimming took off 8 bases at V and 4 bases at J, with 14 bases between the two ends. The CDR3 DNA sequence: TGTGCCAGCGGAAATATGGGCAGCACCGGGGAGCTGTTTTTT. It yields the protein CASGNMGSTGELFF.

The CDR3: CASSVSTGGGRQYF. The CDR3 DNA follows: TGTGCCAGCAGCGTATCGACAGGGGGCGGCCGGCAGTACTTC. This chain links TRBV9 with TRBJ2-7; 10 bases are a match to TRBD1. With V trimmed by 1 base and J by 9 bases, 7 bases remained unmatched. The germline V gene encodes CDR1 SGDLS and CDR2 YYNGEE. The CDR3 has 14 residues.

The chain is built from TRBV6-1 and TRBJ2-1; 13 bases are shared with TRBD2. This CDR3 is 16 amino acids long. The germline CDR1 and CDR2 sequences are MNHNS and SASEGT. Unmatched junction bases numbered 5, after V lost 3 bases and J lost 6 bases. The CDR3 loop reads CASSDEGTSGTNEQFF. The DNA for the CDR3 is TGTGCCAGCAGTGACGAAGGGACTAGCGGGACCAATGAGCAGTTCTTC.

The chain couples TRBV9 to TRBJ2-7; D gene uncertain. The CDR3 totals 14 residues. Trimming left V 0 bases short and J 3 bases short, with 10 bases between. In germline, CDR1 is SGDLS, CDR2 YYNGEE. CDR3: CASSVGPGRYEQYF. In nucleotides, the CDR3 is TGTGCCAGCAGCGTAGGTCCAGGCCGCTACGAGCAGTACTTC.

This chain links TRBV24-1 with TRBJ2-1; 14 nucleotides align to TRBD2. J gave up 6 bases and V 0 bases, and 0 bases lay outside the gene matches. Germline V CDR1 and CDR2: KGHDR, SFDVKD. This CDR3 is 16 amino acids long. The CDR3 protein is CATSDLGTSGSNEQFF. The CDR3 nucleotides are TGTGCCACCAGTGATTTGGGGACTAGCGGGAGCAATGAGCAGTTCTTC.

The chain uses TRBV7-6 and TRBJ1-6, with 8 nucleotides matching TRBD1. This CDR3 is built from 19 residues. Germline loops: CDR1 SGHVS, CDR2 FNYEAQ. V lost 4 bases to trimming and J lost 0 bases; unmatched junction nucleotides: 11. Here the CDR3 DNA reads TGTGCCAGCAGCTCCGGGACAGGAGGAAAAAGCTCCTATAATTCACCCCTCCACTTT. It codes for CASSSGTGGKSSYNSPLHF.

The rearrangement uses TRBV9 and TRBJ2-3, with D tentatively TRBD2 (6 bases). There are 16 residues in the CDR3. In germline, CDR1 is SGDLS, CDR2 YYNGEE. Trimming took 3 bases from V and 4 from J, leaving 18 bases between them. CDR3 sequence reads: CASSAWTIGGADTQYF. In DNA form, the CDR3 reads TGTGCCAGCAGCGCTTGGACTATAGGAGGTGCAGATACGCAGTATTTT.

This clone was recorded only once. The CDR3 DNA reads TGTGCCAGTAGTAGTTACGCGGGATTAGAGACCCAGTACTTC. Translating it yields CASSSYAGLETQYF. The chain is built from TRBV19 and TRBJ2-5, with a tentative D call TRBD2 (6 bases). V was cut by 4 bases and J by 4 bases, with 13 bases left in between. The CDR3 runs to 14 residues. CDR1 and CDR2 (germline): LNHDA, SQIVND (reference sequence). The full variable domain, with the rest looked up from reference TRBV19 and TRBJ2-5, is DGGITQSPKYLFRKEGQNVTLSCEQNLNHDAMYWYRQDPGQGLRLIYYSQIVNDFQKGDIAEGYSVSREKKESFPLTVTSAQKNPTAFYLCASSSYAGLETQYFGPGTRLLVL.

This sequence joins TRBV7-7 and TRBJ2-5, with D possibly being TRBD2 (5 bases). Trimming left V 8 bases short and J 4 bases short, with 17 bases between. Germline V gives CDR1 SSHAT, CDR2 FNYEAQ (reference sequence). The CDR3 contains 14 residues. CDR3 DNA: TGTGCCAGCTCGGCGACGGGGTTGGCAGAGACCCAGTACTTC. This codes for CASSATGLAETQYF.

The rearrangement joins TRBV25-1 to TRBJ1-4; D gene uncertain. Trimming pared 2 bases from V and 8 bases from J, leaving 15 bases between. There are 15 residues in the CDR3. Germline CDR1 reads MGHDK; CDR2 reads SYGVNS. The CDR3 sequence is CASSEGQLRGEKLFF. CDR3 in DNA: TGTGCCAGCAGTGAAGGGCAGCTACGAGGGGAAAAACTGTTTTTT.